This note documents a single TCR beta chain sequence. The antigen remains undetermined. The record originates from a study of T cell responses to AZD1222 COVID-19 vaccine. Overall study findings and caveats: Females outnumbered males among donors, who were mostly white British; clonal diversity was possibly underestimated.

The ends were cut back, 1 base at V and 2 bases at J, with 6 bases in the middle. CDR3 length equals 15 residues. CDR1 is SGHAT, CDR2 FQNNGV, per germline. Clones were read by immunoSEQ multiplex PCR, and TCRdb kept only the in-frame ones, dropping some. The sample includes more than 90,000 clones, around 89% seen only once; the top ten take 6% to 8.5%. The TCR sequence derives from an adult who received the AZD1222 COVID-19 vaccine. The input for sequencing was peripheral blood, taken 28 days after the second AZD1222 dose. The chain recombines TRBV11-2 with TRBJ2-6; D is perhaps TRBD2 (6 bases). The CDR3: CASSLGGAGANVLTF. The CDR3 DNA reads TGTGCCAGCAGCTTAGGGGGGGCTGGGGCCAACGTCCTGACTTTC.